The rows below give T cell receptor beta chains drawn from one sample of a study of tumor-infiltrating lymphocytes in primary liver carcinoma. MiXCR, applied by TCRdb to the multiplex PCR reads, yields one record per CDR3 protein. The sample has 80,000 to 100,000 distinct CDR3 sequences; about 70% are singletons. Material for sequencing was tumor-adjacent normal liver tissue. The receptors were gathered from a man between 40 and 49 years old with primary liver carcinoma and hepatitis B virus infection. The CDR3 runs from the conserved cysteine through the conserved F or W. The D gene is left open where the match is weak. Size is stated for part of the rows, as once, few or many counts, or as a class when the clone is expanded.

abundance	d_gene	v_gene	j_gene	CDR3aa	CDR3nt
.	.	TRBV6-6	TRBJ2-7	CTGTWRGGKHEQYF	TGTACCGGCACTTGGAGAGGGGGAAAACACGAGCAGTACTTC
once	TRBD2	TRBV11-1	TRBJ2-7	CASSAREGDTHEQYF	TGTGCCAGCAGCGCCCGGGAGGGTGATACCCACGAGCAGTACTTT
once	.	TRBV11-2	TRBJ2-5	CASSLVALSGFQETQYF	TGTGCCAGCAGCTTAGTGGCCTTGTCCGGGTTTCAAGAGACCCAATACTTC
.	.	TRBV5-1	TRBJ2-3	CASSLWMGADTQYF	TGCGCCAGCAGCTTATGGATGGGCGCAGATACGCAGTATTTT
.	TRBD1	TRBV11-2	TRBJ1-2	CARSWDRGPPRGYTF	TGTGCTAGGAGCTGGGACAGGGGGCCGCCCAGAGGCTACACCTTC
.	TRBD2	TRBV29-1	TRBJ2-1	CSVTGGVVYNEQFF	TGCAGCGTTACGGGGGGAGTGGTCTACAATGAGCAGTTCTTC
.	TRBD2	TRBV11-2	TRBJ2-5	CASSSNAGLAVGAMYQETQYF	TGTGCCAGCAGCTCAAACGCCGGACTAGCGGTCGGAGCGATGTACCAAGAGACCCAGTACTTC
.	TRBD1	TRBV6-6	TRBJ2-2	CASNSSQGAYTGELFF	TGTGCCAGTAACTCCTCACAGGGGGCGTACACCGGGGAGCTGTTTTTT
.	.	TRBV28	TRBJ2-5	CASSPIQQGGVQEAQYF	TGTGCCAGCAGTCCCATCCAACAGGGGGGGGTCCAAGAGGCCCAGTACTTC
many	.	TRBV6-5	TRBJ1-5	CASSYRSGNQPQHF	TGTGCCAGCAGTTACAGGTCTGGCAATCAGCCCCAGCATTTT